This T cell receptor beta chain appears in the sequencing data of a study of T cells after posttransplantation cyclophosphamide. The CDR3 spans 15 residues. Germline assignment: CDR1 ENHRY and CDR2 SYGVKD. Trimming cost V 0 bases and J 4 bases, with 13 bases left between them. Assay: immunoSEQ multiplex PCR; the TCRdb copy retains only in-frame clones and omits some. The sample carries about 11,000 clones, around 86% recorded once. Treatment was busulfan-fludarabine conditioning, a marrow graft, and cyclophosphamide on days +3 and +4. The sample in question was CD4+ T cells sorted from PBMCs, obtained after allogeneic stem cell transplant with posttransplant cyclophosphamide. The chain couples TRBV10-3 to TRBJ2-7; D is perhaps TRBD1 (5 bases). The sequence was obtained from a male patient in his thirties who received an allogeneic stem cell transplant from a related donor, was CMV-positive, and had acute GVHD only. Some T cells may trace back to the graft donor. The CDR3, as DNA: TGTGCCATCAGTGAGTCCACAGGACCTTCTTACGAGCAGTACTTC. It codes for CAISESTGPSYEQYF.